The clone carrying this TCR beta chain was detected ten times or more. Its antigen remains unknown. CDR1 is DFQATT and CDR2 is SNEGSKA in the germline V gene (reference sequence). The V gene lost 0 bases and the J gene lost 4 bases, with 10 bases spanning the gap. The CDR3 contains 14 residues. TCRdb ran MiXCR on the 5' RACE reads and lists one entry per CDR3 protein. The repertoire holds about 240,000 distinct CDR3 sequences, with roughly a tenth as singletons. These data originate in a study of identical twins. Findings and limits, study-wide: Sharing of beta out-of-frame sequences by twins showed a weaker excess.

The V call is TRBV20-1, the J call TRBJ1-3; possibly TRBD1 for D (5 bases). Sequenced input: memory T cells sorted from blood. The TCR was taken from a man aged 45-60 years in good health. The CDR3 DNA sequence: TGCAGTGCTAGAGAGGGGGGTTCAGGAAACACCATATATTTT. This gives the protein CSAREGGSGNTIYF.